This section outlines one T cell receptor (beta chain) sequence together with its context. In its sample, this clone was seen once. No antigen is known for it. No base quality information exists; no much larger clone differs at one position. Receptor libraries were prepared by the immunoSEQ multiplex PCR assay. A mixture of 60 forward primers for TCR Vbeta segments and 13 reverse primers for TCR Jbeta segments was used in the multiplex PCR. A multiplex PCR assay on genomic DNA amplified the CDR3 region of rearranged TCR beta genes. On the Illumina HiSeq System, the amplified TCR beta libraries were sequenced as 87-base-pair reads. On the authors' methods: A later analysis counted approximately 84 million unique TCR beta chains across the 690 or so repertoires, and roughly 11 million of these chains were shared by at least two donors. Raw reads were error-corrected and collapsed into unique sequences by a nearest-neighbor algorithm in which closely related sequences were merged to remove PCR and sequencing errors. To assign V, D and J gene segments, CDR3 sequences were aligned to IMGT reference sequences. For a sequence to be retained, a match of at least six nucleotides to both a V gene segment and a J gene segment was required. A rearrangement was called productive if the CDR3 had no stop codons and remained in frame with V and J, and every other rearrangement was called non-productive. CDR3 was defined according to IMGT convention as the region running from the second conserved V-encoded cysteine to the conserved J-encoded phenylalanine. The earlier analysis of 587 of the donors excluded sequences that lacked an unambiguous match to a single V gene segment. An earlier analysis of approximately 590 of the donors called V segments functional above 56.7% productive rearrangements and segregating when the between-donor standard deviation exceeded 5%. A statistical classification framework was built to diagnose cytomegalovirus status from the catalog of TCR beta chain sequences. In a later analysis, V and J genes were assigned by comparing TCR nucleotide sequences against IMGT/GENE-DB human TR gene sequences. The TCRdist pipeline was used in a later analysis to assign CDR3 sequences and most-parsimonious VDJ recombination scenarios. A later analysis defined each TCR beta chain by its CDR3 amino acid sequence plus V-gene family, and excluded reads lacking a unique V-gene family. To address suspected cross-contamination and a sequencing artifact, a later analysis removed roughly 580 highly shared, low-generation-probability nucleotide sequences. In a later analysis, a clonal expansion index for each public chain was calculated from normalized within-repertoire ranks of inferred template counts. Generation probabilities in a later analysis came from a VDJ recombination model fitted to out-of-frame rearrangements, and those results were checked against IGoR. A later analysis scored TCR-TCR, TCR-HLA and TCR-CMV co-occurrence with hypergeometric tests, applying a repertoire-size bias correction to TCR pairs. In a later analysis, false discovery rates were estimated by permuting HLA or CMV assignments 20 times. In a later analysis, co-occurring TCRs were grouped using DBSCAN, and TCRdist sequence similarity was added for clustering within HLA-allele-positive subsets. Co-occurrence clustering excluded repertoires with fewer than 30,000 or more than 120,000 public chains, plus five with anomalous nucleotide sharing. Not all clones reach the TCRdb copy of this immuneACCESS table, which keeps in-frame sequences only. Checked studies attribute under half of the gap to unresolved V genes and leave the rest unexplained. V and J calls and clone size are as listed in that table; D and trimming were resolved from the DNA. Across this sample there are about 210,000 clones, with 86% seen only once. The ten most abundant clones make up around 0.3% of the sample.

The data are from a study of cytomegalovirus exposure and HLA in healthy donors (dated by TCRdb to between 2016 and 2019). Study-level background: According to an earlier analysis of 587 of the donors, 150 million to 200 million T cells yielded over 100 million unique TCR beta sequences and more than 250 Gb of sequence data. An early release that covered about 600 HLA-typed donors contained around 300 gigabases of sequencing data and about 84 million unique TCR sequences. Of the 398 genotyped donors, approximately 83% fell in the genetic ancestry cluster associated with self-reported Caucasian donors. The study aimed to test whether cataloging public T cell receptors could reveal signatures of past pathogen exposure. The T cell repertoires of around 670 subjects were profiled by immunosequencing and related to cytomegalovirus serostatus. A separate validation cohort of some 130 different subjects was used in addition to the approximately 610-subject first cohort. To predict cytomegalovirus infection status, the study brought together high-throughput TCR immunosequencing, statistical association of individual TCRs with disease status, and machine learning. A later analysis re-examined previously published TCR beta repertoires from more than 550 donors and added high-resolution HLA genotyping to investigate patterns of TCR occurrence. Rather than drawing on any new phenotypic data, the later analysis identified candidate immune exposures from TCR beta sequences and the way those sequences occurred across donors. An earlier analysis of around 640 of the donors used high-throughput TCR beta sequencing to judge whether each TCR beta V gene segment behaved as functional or pseudogenic. Donor age, sex, ethnicity and CMV serostatus were compiled alongside the repertoire data. Genome-wide SNP genotypes for about 60% of the roughly 700 donors were used in a later genetic analysis, which treated that subset as a discovery cohort. All discovery cohort repertoires had been generated on a single sequencing platform. HLA typing included class I and class II loci at four-digit resolution. Typing coverage varied by locus: roughly 629-630 donors for A, B, C, DRB1 and DQB1; more than 500 for DQA1; over 600 for DPA1; fewer than 480 for DPB1. A few DR-DQ haplotypes were handled as single units for association and clustering because linkage in the cohort was strong. Across 300 to 500 genotyped donors of the cohort, an average of roughly 230,000 unique TCR beta nucleotide sequences per donor were sequenced, and roughly 17% of those sequences were non-productive. What the authors observed across the whole study: Immune exposure information for the cohort was limited to CMV serostatus. Because some donors lacked HLA typing at each locus, the association tests relied only on the typed subset. Because the 87-base-pair reads could not distinguish some IMGT-functional V segments, including TRBV6-2 and TRBV6-3, those segments were excluded. At a false discovery rate of 0.05, a later analysis linked roughly 17,000 TCR beta sequences to specific HLA alleles. In a later analysis, HLA-associated TCR beta chains were found to be more clonally expanded and to have lower generation probabilities than equally common non-associated chains. Roughly uniform sequencing depth across donors was assumed in presence/absence analyses, although this assumption may not hold. The authors suggested that the approach could potentially be generalized to other disease states and immunological phenotypes. While some public TCRs were present in many individuals, most TCR sequences turned up only very rarely across donors. A later analysis found that most CMV-associated TCR beta chains appeared HLA-restricted, with HLA associations seemingly driven largely by CMV exposure. Broadly in line with IMGT annotations, most TCR beta V segments showed up in productive rearrangements about 87% or about 30% of the time in an earlier analysis of several hundred of the donors. In the study, about 150 TCR beta chains were listed as associated with cytomegalovirus. This cohort had only TCR beta chains sequenced, and the lack of alpha or paired-chain data limited which features could be detected. A cluster of highly shared sequence variants was judged likely to represent a technical artifact of the sequencing pipeline. A further reported finding was that TCR beta sequences accurately predicted the HLA-A and HLA-B alleles for most subjects in the first cohort. Linkage disequilibrium might explain the correlated functional status among segregating V segments, but an unknown experimental factor could not be excluded. In a later analysis, TCR association rates were found to vary across HLA loci, with the most associated TCRs seen for DRB1 alleles and the fewest for HLA-C alleles. An association between a missense DCLRE1C variant and V-gene and J-gene trimming of TCR beta chains was found in a later genetic analysis and replicated in an independent cohort. The classifier was reported to diagnose cytomegalovirus status with high specificity and sensitivity in both the original and validation cohorts. The earlier analysis of approximately 540 of the donors excluded approximately 17 rarely observed V segments, including chromosome 9 orphons, because counts were too low. A few of the identified cytomegalovirus-associated TCR beta chains were confirmed in vitro to be specific for cytomegalovirus antigens. A later analysis reported that several top co-occurrence clusters appeared linked to parvovirus B19, influenza, CMV and Epstein-Barr virus. In a later genetic analysis, fewer N-insertions in productive TCRs were reported among donors in an Asian-associated ancestry cluster than the roughly 700-donor mean. Strong co-occurrence of HLA alleles, especially DR and DQ, made assigning TCR associations to individual alleles difficult.

The cohort comprised more than 550 healthy bone marrow donors. Cohort members were all nominally healthy when sampled, although unrecorded immune exposures were likely present. The donor was CMV seronegative and was included in the group of a few hundred seronegative cohort members. A peripheral blood sample was provided by each donor, and peripheral blood mononuclear cells were used for TCR beta sequencing. Genomic DNA was extracted from the blood cell samples with the Qiagen DNeasy Blood Extraction Kit. From the germline V gene, CDR1 is MNHEY and CDR2 is SVGAGI. Taken from cysteine to phenylalanine, the CDR3 has 13 residues. Just the 39-base CDR3 DNA is kept, in frame starting at base 1. Deletion took 6 bases off V and 5 bases off J, with a span of 8 bases between the germline ends.

The TCR comes from a woman in her 30s in good health and CMV-seronegative. This sequence uses TRBV6-5 and TRBJ1-6, with the D gene not clear enough to name. The material sequenced was PBMCs. The nucleotide sequence is TGTGCCAGCAGGAGGGCCAATAATTCACCCCTCCACTTT. It translates as CASRRANNSPLHF.